What follows describes a single T cell receptor (beta chain). Assay: immunoSEQ multiplex PCR; the TCRdb copy retains only in-frame clones and omits some. The repertoire holds about 38,000 clones, with about 93% as singletons. From germline, CDR1 is MNHEY and CDR2 SVGAGI. Deletions cut 0 bases from V and 1 base from J, with 6 bases between. CDR3 size: 15 residues. This sample was taken from a study of T cell changes during pregnancy in multiple sclerosis. The rearrangement uses TRBV6-5 and TRBJ1-4; D ambiguous. Sequencing used CD4+ T cells from peripheral blood mononuclear cells, obtained after pregnancy. This sequence was found in a female donor in good health, enrolled as a control in a pregnancy study. This CDR3 reads CASSYSPGTNEKLFF. The CDR3 bases are TGTGCCAGCAGTTACTCTCCCGGAACTAATGAAAAACTGTTTTTT.